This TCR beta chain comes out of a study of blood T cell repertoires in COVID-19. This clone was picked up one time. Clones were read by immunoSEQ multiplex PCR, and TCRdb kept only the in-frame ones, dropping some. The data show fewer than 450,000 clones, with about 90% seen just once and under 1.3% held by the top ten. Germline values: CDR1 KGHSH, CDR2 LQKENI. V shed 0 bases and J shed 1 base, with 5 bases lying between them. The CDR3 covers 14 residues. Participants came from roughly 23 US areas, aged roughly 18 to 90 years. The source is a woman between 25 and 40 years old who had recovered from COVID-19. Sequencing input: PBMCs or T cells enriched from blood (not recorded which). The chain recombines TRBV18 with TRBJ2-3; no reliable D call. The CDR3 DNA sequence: TGTGCCAGCTCACCACCCAGTGGCACAGATACGCAGTATTTT. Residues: CASSPPSGTDTQYF.